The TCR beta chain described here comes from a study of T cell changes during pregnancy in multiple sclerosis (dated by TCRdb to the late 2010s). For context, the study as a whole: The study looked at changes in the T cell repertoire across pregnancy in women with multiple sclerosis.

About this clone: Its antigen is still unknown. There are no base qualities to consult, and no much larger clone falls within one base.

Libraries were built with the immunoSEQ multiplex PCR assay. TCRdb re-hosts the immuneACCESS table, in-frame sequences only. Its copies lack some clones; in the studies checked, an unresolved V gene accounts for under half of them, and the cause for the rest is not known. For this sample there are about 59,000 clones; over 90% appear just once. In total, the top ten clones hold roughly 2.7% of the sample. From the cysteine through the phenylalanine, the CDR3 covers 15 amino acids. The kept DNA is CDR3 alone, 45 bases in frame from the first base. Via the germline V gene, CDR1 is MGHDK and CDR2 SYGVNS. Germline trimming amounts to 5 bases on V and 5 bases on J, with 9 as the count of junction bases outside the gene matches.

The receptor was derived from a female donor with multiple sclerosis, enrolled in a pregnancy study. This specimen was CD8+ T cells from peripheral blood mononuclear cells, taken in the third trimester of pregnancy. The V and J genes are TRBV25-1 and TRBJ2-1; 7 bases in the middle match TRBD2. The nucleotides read TGTGCCAGCAGTTTCCGGGCTAGCGGCGACAATGAGCAGTTCTTC. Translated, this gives CASSFRASGDNEQFF. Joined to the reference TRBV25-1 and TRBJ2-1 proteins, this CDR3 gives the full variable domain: EADIYQTPRYLVIGTGKKITLECSQTMGHDKMYWYQQDPGMELHLIHYSYGVNSTEKGDLSSESTVSRIRTEHFPLTLESARPSHTSQYLCASSFRASGDNEQFFGPGTRLTVL.